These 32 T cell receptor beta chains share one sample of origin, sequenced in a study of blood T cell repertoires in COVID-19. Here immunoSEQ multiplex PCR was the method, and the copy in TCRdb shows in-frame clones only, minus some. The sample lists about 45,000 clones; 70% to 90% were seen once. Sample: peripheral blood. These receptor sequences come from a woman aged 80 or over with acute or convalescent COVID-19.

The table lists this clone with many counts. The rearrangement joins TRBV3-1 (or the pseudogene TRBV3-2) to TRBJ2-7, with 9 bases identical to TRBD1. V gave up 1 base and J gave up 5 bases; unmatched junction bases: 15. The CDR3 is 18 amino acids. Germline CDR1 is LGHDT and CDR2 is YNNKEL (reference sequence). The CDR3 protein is CASSQAIGQGLGEDEQYF. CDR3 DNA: TGTGCCAGCAGCCAAGCCATAGGACAGGGGCTCGGCGAGGACGAGCAGTACTTC.

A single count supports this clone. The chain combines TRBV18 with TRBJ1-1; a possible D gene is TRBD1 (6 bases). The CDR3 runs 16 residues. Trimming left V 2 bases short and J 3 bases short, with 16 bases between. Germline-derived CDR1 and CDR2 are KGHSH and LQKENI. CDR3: CASSPSGAGVDTEAFF. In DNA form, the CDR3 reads TGTGCCAGCTCACCATCTGGTGCAGGGGTAGACACTGAAGCTTTCTTT.

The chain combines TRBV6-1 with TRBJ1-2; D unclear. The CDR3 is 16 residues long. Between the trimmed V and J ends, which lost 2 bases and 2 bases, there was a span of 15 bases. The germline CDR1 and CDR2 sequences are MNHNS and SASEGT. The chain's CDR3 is CASSEIARVTNYGYTF. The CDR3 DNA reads TGTGCCAGCAGTGAAATAGCGAGGGTTACGAACTATGGCTACACCTTC.

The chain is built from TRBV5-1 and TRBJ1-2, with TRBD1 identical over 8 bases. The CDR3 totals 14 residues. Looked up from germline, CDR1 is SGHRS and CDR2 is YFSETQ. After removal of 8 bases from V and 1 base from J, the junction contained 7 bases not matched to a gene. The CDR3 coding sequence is TGCGCCAGTAGATCGACAGGGGATAACTATGGCTACACCTTC. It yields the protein CASRSTGDNYGYTF.

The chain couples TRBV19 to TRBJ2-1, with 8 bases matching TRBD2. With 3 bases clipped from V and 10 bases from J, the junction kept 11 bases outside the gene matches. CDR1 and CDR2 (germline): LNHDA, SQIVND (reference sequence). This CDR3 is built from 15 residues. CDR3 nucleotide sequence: TGTGCCAGTAGTATGCCGGGAGGGACTTTACGGGAGCAGTTCTTC. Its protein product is CASSMPGGTLREQFF.

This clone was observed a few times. This CDR3 reads CASSSTGVGSPLHF. The CDR3 DNA reads TGCGCCAGCAGCTCCACAGGGGTGGGTTCACCCCTCCACTTT. The chain combines TRBV5-1 with TRBJ1-6, with 7 bases lining up with TRBD1. Germline lookup yields CDR1 SGHRS and CDR2 YFSETQ. The CDR3 sequence is 14 residues long. Losses at the gene ends were 3 bases for V and 9 bases for J; bases not matched to a gene: 6. The full variable domain, with the rest looked up from reference TRBV5-1 and TRBJ1-6, is KAGVTQTPRYLIKTRGQQVTLSCSPISGHRSVSWYQQTPGQGLQFLFEYFSETQRNKGNFPGRFSGRQFSNSRSEMNVSTLELGDSALYLCASSSTGVGSPLHFGNGTRLTVT.

The CDR3 here is CAWSGDRGEEKLFF. The CDR3 DNA reads as TGTGCCTGGAGTGGGGACAGGGGGGAAGAAAAACTGTTTTTT. The chain joins TRBV30 to TRBJ1-4, with 11 bases fitting TRBD1. Germline trimming cut 1 base from V and 8 bases from J; bases unmatched to any gene: 3. This CDR3 is 14 amino acids long. In germline, CDR1 is GTSNPN, CDR2 SVGIG (reference sequence). Based on the CDR3 plus reference TRBV30 and TRBJ1-4, the full variable domain is SQTIHQWPATLVQPVGSPLSLECTVEGTSNPNLYWYRQAAGRGLQLLFYSVGIGQISSEVPQNLSASRPQDRQFILSSKKLLLSDSGFYLCAWSGDRGEEKLFFGSGTQLSVL.

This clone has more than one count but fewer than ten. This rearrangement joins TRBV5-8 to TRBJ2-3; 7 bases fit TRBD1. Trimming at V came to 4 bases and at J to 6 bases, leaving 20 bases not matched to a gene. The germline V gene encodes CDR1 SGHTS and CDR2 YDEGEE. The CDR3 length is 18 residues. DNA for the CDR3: TGTGCCAGCAGCGAAGGGGGCAGGAAAGCCGAGGTGCAGGATACGCAGTATTTT. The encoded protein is CASSEGGRKAEVQDTQYF. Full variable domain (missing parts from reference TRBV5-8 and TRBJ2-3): EAGVTQSPTHLIKTRGQQATLRCSPISGHTSVYWYQQALGLGLQFLLWYDEGEERNRGNFPPRFSGRQFPNYSSELNVNALELEDSALYLCASSEGGRKAEVQDTQYFGPGTRLTVL.

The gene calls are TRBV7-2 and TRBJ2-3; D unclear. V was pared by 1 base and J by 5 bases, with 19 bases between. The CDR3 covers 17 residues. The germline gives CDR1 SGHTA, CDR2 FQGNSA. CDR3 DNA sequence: TGTGCCAGCAGCTTAGTGTTCGCGGAGCCGGCTGGAGATACGCAGTATTTT. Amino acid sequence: CASSLVFAEPAGDTQYF.

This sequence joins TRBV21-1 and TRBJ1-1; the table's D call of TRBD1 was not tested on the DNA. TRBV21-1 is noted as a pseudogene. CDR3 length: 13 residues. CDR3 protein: CASSRRQNTEAFF. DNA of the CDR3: TGTGCCAGCAGCCGAAGACAGAACACTGAAGCTTTCTTT.

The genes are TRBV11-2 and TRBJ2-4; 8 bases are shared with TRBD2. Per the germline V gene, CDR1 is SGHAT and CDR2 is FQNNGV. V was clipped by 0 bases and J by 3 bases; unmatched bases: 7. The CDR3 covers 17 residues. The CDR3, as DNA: TGTGCCAGCAGCTTAGATGTAGCGGGATTGGGCAAAAACATTCAGTACTTC. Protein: CASSLDVAGLGKNIQYF.

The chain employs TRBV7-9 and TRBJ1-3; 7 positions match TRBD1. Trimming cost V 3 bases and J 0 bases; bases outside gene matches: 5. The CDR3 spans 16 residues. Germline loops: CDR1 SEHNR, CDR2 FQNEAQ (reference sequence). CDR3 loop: CASSLDSGGSGNTIYF. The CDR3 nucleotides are TGTGCCAGCAGCTTGGACTCAGGGGGCTCTGGAAACACCATATATTTT.

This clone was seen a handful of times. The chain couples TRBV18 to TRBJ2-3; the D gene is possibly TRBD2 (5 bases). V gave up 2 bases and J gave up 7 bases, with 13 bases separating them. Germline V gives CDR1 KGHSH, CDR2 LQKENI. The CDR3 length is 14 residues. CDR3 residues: CASSPSGRTYTQYF. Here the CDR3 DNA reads TGTGCCAGCTCACCAAGTGGGAGAACATATACGCAGTATTTT.

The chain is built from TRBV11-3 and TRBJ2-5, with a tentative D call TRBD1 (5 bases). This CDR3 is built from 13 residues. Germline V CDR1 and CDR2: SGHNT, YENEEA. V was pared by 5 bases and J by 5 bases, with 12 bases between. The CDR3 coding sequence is TGTGCCAGCAGCGCCCAGGGTTCGGAGACCCAGTACTTC. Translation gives CASSAQGSETQYF.

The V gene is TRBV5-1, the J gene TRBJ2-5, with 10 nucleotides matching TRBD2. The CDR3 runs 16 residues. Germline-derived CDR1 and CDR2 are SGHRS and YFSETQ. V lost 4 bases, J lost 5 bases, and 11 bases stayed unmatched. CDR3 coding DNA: TGCGCCAGCAGCCGACAAATAGCGGGAGGAGGCGAGACCCAGTACTTC. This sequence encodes CASSRQIAGGGETQYF.

CDR3 nucleotide sequence: TGTGCCAGCAGCTATCGGACTAGCGGGAGCGGGACAGATACGCAGTATTTT. This codes for CASSYRTSGSGTDTQYF. This chain joins TRBV5-6 and TRBJ2-3; 13 bases map to TRBD2. The V gene's germline CDR1 is SGHDT and CDR2 YYEEEE. The CDR3 extends over 17 amino acids. J lost 3 bases, V lost 3 bases, and 7 bases had no gene match.

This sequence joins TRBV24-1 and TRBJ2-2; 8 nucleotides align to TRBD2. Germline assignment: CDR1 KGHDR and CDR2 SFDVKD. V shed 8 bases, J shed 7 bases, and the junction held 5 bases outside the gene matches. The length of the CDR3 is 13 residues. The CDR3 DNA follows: TGTGCCACCACGGGGGGGCAGCACGGGGAGCTGTTTTTT. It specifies CATTGGQHGELFF.

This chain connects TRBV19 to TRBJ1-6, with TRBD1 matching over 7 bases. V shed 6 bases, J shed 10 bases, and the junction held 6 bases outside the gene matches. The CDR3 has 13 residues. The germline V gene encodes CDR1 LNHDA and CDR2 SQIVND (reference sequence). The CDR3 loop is CASSTVQGSPLHF. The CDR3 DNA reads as TGTGCCAGTAGCACAGTACAGGGGTCACCCCTCCACTTT.

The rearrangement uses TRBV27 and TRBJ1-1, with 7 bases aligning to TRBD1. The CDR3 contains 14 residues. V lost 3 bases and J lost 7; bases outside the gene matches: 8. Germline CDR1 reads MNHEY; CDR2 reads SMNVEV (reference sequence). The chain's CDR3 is CASSFLTGLSEAFF. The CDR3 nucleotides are TGTGCCAGCAGTTTTTTGACAGGGTTGAGTGAAGCTTTCTTT.

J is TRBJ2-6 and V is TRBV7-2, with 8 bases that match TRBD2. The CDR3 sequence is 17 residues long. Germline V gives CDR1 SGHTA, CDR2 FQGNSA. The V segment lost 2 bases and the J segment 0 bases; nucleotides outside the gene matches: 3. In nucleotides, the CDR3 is TGTGCCAGCAGCTTACTAGCGGGTTCCTCTGGGGCCAACGTCCTGACTTTC. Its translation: CASSLLAGSSGANVLTF.

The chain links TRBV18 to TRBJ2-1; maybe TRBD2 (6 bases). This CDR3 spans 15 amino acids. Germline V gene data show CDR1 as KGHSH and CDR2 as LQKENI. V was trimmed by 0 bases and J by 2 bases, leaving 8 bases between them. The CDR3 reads CASSPPEGTYNEQFF. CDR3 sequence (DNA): TGTGCCAGCTCACCACCGGAGGGCACCTACAATGAGCAGTTCTTC. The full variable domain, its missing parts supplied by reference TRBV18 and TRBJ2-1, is NAGVMQNPRHLVRRRGQEARLRCSPMKGHSHVYWYRQLPEEGLKFMVYLQKENIIDESGMPKERFSAEFPKEGPSILRIQQVVRGDSAAYFCASSPPEGTYNEQFFGPGTRLTVL.

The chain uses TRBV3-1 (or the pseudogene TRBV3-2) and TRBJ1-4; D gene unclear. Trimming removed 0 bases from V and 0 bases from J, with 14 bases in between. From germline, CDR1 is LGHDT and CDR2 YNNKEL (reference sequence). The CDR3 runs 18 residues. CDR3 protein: CASSQDLGWTATNEKLFF. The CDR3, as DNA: TGTGCCAGCAGCCAAGATCTGGGATGGACTGCAACTAATGAAAAACTGTTTTTT.

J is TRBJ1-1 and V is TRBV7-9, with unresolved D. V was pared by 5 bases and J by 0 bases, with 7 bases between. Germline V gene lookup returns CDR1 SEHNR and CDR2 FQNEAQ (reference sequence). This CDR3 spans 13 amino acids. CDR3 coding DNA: TGTGCCAGCAGCCCCACAGTGAACACTGAAGCTTTCTTT. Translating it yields CASSPTVNTEAFF.

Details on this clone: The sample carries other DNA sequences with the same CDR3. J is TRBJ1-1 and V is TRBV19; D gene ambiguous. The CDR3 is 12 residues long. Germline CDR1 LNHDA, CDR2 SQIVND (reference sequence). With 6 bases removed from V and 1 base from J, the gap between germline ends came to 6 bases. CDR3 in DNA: TGTGCCAGTAGCAGGCAGAACACTGAAGCTTTCTTT. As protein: CASSRQNTEAFF.

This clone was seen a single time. DNA of the CDR3: TGTGCCAGCAGTGAAGCGTGGGACAGCCGTGAAAAACTGTTTTTT. It encodes CASSEAWDSREKLFF. The rearrangement links TRBV6-1 to TRBJ1-4; 7 nucleotides match TRBD1. With 0 bases clipped from V and 7 bases from J, the junction kept 5 bases outside the gene matches. The CDR3 consists of 15 residues. Germline values: CDR1 MNHNS, CDR2 SASEGT.

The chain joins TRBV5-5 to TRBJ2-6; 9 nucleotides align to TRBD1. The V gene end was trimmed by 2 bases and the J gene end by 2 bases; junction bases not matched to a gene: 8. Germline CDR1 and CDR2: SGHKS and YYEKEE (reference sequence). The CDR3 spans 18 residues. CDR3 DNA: TGTGCCAGCAGCTTAGATCCACAGGGGGCTGCTGGGGCCAACGTCCTGACTTTC. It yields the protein CASSLDPQGAAGANVLTF.

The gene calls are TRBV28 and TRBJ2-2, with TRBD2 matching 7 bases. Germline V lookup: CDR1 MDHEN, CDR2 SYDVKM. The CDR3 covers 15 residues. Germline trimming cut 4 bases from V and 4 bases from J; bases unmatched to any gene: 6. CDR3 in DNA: TGTGCCAGCAGTTCGCCCGGGGAGGGCACCGGGGAGCTGTTTTTT. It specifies CASSSPGEGTGELFF.

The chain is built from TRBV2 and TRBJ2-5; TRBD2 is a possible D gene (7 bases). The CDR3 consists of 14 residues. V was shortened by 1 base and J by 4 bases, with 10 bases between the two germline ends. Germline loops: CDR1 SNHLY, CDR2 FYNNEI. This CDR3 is CASSEVRGAETQYF. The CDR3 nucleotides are TGTGCCAGCAGTGAAGTCCGGGGGGCAGAGACCCAGTACTTC.

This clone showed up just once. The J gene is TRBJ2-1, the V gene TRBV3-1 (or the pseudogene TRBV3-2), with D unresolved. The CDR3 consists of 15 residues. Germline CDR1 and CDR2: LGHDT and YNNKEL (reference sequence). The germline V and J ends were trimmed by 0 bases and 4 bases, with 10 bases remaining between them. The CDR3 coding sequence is TGTGCCAGCAGCCAAGATTACAACCTTTACAATGAGCAGTTCTTC. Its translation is CASSQDYNLYNEQFF.

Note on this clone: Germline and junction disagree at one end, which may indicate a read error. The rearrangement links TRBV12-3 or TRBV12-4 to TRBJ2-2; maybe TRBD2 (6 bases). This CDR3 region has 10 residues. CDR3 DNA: TGTGCCAGCAGTCGCGGGAAGCTGTTTTTT. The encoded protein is CASSRGKLFF.

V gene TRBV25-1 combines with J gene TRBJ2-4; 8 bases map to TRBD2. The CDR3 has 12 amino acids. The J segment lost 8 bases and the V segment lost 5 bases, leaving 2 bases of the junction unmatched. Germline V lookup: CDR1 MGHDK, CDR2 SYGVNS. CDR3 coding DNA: TGTGCCAGCAGTCCCGGGGGGGACATTCAGTACTTC. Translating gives CASSPGGDIQYF.

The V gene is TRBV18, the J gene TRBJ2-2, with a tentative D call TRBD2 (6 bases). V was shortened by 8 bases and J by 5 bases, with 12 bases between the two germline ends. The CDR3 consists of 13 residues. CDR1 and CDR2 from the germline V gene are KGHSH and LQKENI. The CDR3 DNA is TGTGCCAGCGGGAAGGAGGGTACCGGGGAGCTGTTTTTT. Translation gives CASGKEGTGELFF.